This is a list of T cell receptor beta chains from one sample in a study of cytomegalovirus exposure and HLA in healthy donors. Sequenced by immunoSEQ multiplex PCR; TCRdb stores in-frame clones only, minus some. This table has about 49,000 clones, about 90% appearing once. The sample taken for sequencing was PBMCs. The receptors come from a young man in good health and CMV-seronegative. The conserved cysteine and the conserved F or W are not part of the CDR3 here. A D gene is named only where the DNA matches it firmly.

ARSQTGSGNTIY | - | TRBJ1-3 | TRBV5-3
ASTKPGGGYEQY | TRBD2 | TRBJ2-7 | TRBV6-5
ASSLNSGLGEKLF | - | TRBJ1-4 | TRBV11-2
ASSLGGYEQY | - | TRBJ2-7 | TRBV5-1
ASSLGYTNYGYT | - | TRBJ1-2 | TRBV5-6
ASSRENTGELF | - | TRBJ2-2 | TRBV7-3
ASSLGAGNYGYT | - | TRBJ1-2 | TRBV27
ASSIQNQAEAF | - | TRBJ1-1 | TRBV19
ASSSGLAGGTNTGELF | TRBD2 | TRBJ2-2 | TRBV7-6
ASSSSTEAF | - | TRBJ1-1 | TRBV27
ASSRIGTAGVLAKNIQY | TRBD2 | TRBJ2-4 | TRBV7-9
ASSSAVTADQETQY | - | TRBJ2-5 | TRBV27
ATSTTTGKKETQY | TRBD1 | TRBJ2-5 | TRBV15
ASSAQGYTEAF | - | TRBJ1-1 | TRBV10-1
ASSSPGLAGDEQY | TRBD2 | TRBJ2-7 | TRBV28
ASSLLTSNYGYT | - | TRBJ1-2 | TRBV5-1
ASSINPGSGANVLT | - | TRBJ2-6 | TRBV19
ASSLSPPPHEQY | - | TRBJ2-7 | TRBV5-1
ASSRNGPNTGELF | - | TRBJ2-2 | TRBV28
ASSTGTQETQY | - | TRBJ2-5 | TRBV18
ASSIEGPGWDRSLGQY | TRBD1 | TRBJ2-7 | TRBV11-3
AISSSPGQGGPSSYNEQF | TRBD1 | TRBJ2-1 | TRBV10-3
ASSQEARDRGHNEQF | TRBD1 | TRBJ2-1 | TRBV4-3
ASRPGGRIYEQY | - | TRBJ2-7 | TRBV28
ASSPSLDSQPQH | - | TRBJ1-5 | TRBV9
ASSDRTSGSYEQY | TRBD2 | TRBJ2-7 | TRBV10-2
ASSLKGGAGRSTDTQY | - | TRBJ2-3 | TRBV7-3
AIRGASSYEQY | - | TRBJ2-7 | TRBV10-3
ASSKAGHETNYGYT | - | TRBJ1-2 | TRBV21-1
ASSIGGTSGRAYEQY | TRBD2 | TRBJ2-7 | TRBV19
ASSGQSSYNEQF | - | TRBJ2-1 | TRBV5-1
ASSSGLPSYNEQF | - | TRBJ2-1 | TRBV27
ASSLIGGGETQY | - | TRBJ2-5 | TRBV7-6
ASSAGGEVNTGELF | TRBD1 | TRBJ2-2 | TRBV6-1
ASSLVGRQY | - | TRBJ2-3 | TRBV28
ASSQDYPKTQY | - | TRBJ2-5 | TRBV4-1
ASSLAVWGQGGPQH | TRBD1 | TRBJ1-5 | TRBV5-8
ASSLRGNQPQH | - | TRBJ1-5 | TRBV5-8
ASSEHQMNTEAF | - | TRBJ1-1 | TRBV7-9
ASSFGGSGANVLT | - | TRBJ2-6 | TRBV27
ASSALTSSYEQY | - | TRBJ2-7 | TRBV5-1
ASGSYNEQF | - | TRBJ2-1 | TRBV10-1